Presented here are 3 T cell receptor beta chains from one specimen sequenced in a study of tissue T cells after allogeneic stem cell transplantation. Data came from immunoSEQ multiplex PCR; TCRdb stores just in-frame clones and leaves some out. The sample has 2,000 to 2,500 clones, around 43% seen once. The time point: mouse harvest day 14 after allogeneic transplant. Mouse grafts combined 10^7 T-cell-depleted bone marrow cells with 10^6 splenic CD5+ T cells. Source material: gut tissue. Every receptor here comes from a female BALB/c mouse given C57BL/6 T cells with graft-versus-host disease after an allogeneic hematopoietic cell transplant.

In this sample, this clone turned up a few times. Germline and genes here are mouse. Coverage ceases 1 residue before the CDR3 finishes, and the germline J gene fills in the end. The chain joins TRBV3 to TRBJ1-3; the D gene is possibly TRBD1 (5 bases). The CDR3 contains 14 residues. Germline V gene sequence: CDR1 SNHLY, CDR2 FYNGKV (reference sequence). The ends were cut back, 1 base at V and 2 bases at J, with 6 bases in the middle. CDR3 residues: CASSLGGAGNTLYF. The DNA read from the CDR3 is TGTGCCAGCAGCTTAGGGGGGGCTGGAAATACGCTCTAT. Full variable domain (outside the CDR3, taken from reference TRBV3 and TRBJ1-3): GPKVLQIPSHQIIDMGQMVTLNCDPVSNHLYFYWYKQILGQQMEFLVNFYNGKVMEKSKLFKDQFSVERPDGSYFTLKIQPTALEDSAVYFCASSLGGAGNTLYFGEGSRLIVV.

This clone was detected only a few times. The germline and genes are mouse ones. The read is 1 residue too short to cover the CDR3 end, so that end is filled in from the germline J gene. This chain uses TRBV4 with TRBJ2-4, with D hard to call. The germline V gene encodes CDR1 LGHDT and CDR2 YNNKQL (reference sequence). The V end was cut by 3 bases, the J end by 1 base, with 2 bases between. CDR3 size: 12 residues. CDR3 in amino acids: CASSYGQNTLYF. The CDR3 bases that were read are TGTGCCAGCAGCTACGGTCAAAACACCTTGTAC.

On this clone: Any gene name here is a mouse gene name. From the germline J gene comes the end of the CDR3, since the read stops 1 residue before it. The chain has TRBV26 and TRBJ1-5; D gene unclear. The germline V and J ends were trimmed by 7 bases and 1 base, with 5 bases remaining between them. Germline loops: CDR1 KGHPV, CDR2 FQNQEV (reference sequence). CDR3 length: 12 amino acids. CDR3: CASILNNQAPLF. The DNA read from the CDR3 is TGTGCCAGCATCCTGAACAACCAGGCTCCGCTT.